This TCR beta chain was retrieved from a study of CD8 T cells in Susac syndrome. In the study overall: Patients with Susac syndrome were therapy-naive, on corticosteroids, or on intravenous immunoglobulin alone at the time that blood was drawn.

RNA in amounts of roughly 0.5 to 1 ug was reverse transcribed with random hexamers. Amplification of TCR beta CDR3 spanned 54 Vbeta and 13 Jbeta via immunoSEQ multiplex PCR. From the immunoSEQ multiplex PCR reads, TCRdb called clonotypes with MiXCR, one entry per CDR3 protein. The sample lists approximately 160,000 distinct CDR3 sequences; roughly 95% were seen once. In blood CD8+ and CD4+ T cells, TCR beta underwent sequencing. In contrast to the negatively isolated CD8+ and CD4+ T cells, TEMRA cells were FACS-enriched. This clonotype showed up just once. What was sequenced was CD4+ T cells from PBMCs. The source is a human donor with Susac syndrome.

The CDR3 sequence is CATSAGLGFGYTF. CDR3 sequence (DNA): TGTGCCACCAGTGCAGGACTGGGCTTCGGCTACACCTTC. The V call is TRBV24-1, the J call TRBJ1-2; D unclear. The CDR3 length is 13 residues. The ends were cut back, 5 bases at V and 8 bases at J, with 14 bases in the middle. Germline V lookup: CDR1 KGHDR, CDR2 SFDVKD.